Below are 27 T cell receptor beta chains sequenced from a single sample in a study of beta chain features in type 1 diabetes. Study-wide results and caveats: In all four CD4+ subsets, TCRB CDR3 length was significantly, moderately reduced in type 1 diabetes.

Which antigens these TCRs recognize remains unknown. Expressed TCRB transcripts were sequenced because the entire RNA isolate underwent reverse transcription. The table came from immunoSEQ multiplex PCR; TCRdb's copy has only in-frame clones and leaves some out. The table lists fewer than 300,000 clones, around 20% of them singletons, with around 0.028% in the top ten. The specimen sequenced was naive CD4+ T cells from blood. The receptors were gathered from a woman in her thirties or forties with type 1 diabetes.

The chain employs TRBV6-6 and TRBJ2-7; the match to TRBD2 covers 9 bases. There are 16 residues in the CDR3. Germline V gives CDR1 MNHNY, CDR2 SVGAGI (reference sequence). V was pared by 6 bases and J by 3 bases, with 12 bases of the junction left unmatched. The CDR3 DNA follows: TGTGCCAGCAGCCAACCCGGGCGGGAGGGGTTCTACGAGCAGTACTTC. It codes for CASSQPGREGFYEQYF.

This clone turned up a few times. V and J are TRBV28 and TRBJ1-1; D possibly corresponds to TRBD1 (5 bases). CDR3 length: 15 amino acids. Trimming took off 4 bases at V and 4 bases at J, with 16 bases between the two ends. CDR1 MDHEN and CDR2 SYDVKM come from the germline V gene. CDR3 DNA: TGTGCCAGCAGTTCCGCGGGGGGGGGACGCACTGAAGCTTTCTTT. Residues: CASSSAGGGRTEAFF.

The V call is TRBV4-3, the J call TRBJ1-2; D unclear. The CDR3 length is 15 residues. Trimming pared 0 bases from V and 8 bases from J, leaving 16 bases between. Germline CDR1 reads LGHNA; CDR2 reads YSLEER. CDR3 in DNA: TGCGCCAGCAGCCAAGAAGGAGGAGGAGTGGGCGGCTACACCTTC. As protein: CASSQEGGGVGGYTF.

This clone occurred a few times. The DNA for the CDR3 is TGTGCCAGCAGCTTATTTGGACTAGAGACCCAGTACTTC. It specifies CASSLFGLETQYF. The chain has TRBV7-2 and TRBJ2-5; weak D call: TRBD2 (5 bases). The V gene lost 2 bases and the J gene lost 4 bases, with 8 bases spanning the gap. The CDR3 runs to 13 residues. Germline V CDR1 and CDR2: SGHTA, FQGNSA.

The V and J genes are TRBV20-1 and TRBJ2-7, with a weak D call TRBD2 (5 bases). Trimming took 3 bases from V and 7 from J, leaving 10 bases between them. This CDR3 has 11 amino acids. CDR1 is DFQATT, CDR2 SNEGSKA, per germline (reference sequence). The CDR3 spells CSASGGFEQYF. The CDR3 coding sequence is TGCAGTGCTAGCGGCGGGTTTGAGCAGTACTTC.

CDR3 in amino acids: CASSSRGGETQYF. The CDR3, as DNA: TGTGCCAGCTCAAGCAGGGGTGGCGAGACCCAGTACTTC. The chain joins TRBV6-6 to TRBJ2-5; TRBD1 is a possible D gene (6 bases). Trimming took off 8 bases at V and 5 bases at J, with 15 bases between the two ends. Germline-derived CDR1 and CDR2 are MNHNY and SVGAGI (reference sequence). This CDR3 is 13 amino acids long.

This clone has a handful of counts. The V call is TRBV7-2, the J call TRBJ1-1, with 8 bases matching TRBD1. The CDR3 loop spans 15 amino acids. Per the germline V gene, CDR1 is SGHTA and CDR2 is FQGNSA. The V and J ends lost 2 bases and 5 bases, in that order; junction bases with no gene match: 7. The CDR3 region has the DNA TGTGCCAGCAGCTTAAGGGACAGGAGAGAGACTGAAGCTTTCTTT. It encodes CASSLRDRRETEAFF.

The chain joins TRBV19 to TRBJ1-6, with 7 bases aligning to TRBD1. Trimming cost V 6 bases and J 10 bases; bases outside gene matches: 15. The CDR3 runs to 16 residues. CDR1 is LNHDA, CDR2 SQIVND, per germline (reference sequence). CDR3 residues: CASSGPTEGAKSPLHF. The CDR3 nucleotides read TGTGCCAGTAGCGGGCCCACCGAGGGGGCGAAGTCACCCCTCCACTTT.

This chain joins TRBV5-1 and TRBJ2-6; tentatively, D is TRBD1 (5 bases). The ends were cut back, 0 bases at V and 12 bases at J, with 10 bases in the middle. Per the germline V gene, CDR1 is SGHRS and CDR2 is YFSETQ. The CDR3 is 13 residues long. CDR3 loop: CASSLDFQGVLTF. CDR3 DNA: TGCGCCAGCAGCTTGGACTTCCAGGGCGTCCTGACTTTC.

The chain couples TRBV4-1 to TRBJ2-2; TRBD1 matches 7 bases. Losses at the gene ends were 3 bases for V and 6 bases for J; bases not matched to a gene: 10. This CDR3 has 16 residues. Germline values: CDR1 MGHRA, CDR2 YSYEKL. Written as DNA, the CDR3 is TGCGCCAGCAGCCAGAGCAGGGGGTTTAGGGCCGGGGAGCTGTTTTTT. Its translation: CASSQSRGFRAGELFF.

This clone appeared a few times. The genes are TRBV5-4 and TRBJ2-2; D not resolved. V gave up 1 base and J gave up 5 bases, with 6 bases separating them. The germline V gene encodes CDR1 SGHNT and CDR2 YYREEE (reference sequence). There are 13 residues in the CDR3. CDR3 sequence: CASSLSQTGELFF. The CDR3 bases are TGTGCCAGCAGCTTGAGCCAAACCGGGGAGCTGTTTTTT.

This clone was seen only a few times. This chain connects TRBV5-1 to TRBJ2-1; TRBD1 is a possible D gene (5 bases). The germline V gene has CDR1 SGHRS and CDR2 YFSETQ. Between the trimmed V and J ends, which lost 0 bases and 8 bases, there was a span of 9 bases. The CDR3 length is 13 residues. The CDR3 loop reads CASSLGQIDEQFF. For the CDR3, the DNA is TGCGCCAGCAGCTTGGGACAGATCGATGAGCAGTTCTTC.

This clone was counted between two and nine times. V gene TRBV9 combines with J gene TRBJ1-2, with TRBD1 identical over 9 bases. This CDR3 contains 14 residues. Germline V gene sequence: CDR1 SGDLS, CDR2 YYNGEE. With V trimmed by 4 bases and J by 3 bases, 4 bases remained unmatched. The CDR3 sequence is CASSKTGGDYGYTF. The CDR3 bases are TGTGCCAGCAGCAAAACAGGGGGCGACTATGGCTACACCTTC. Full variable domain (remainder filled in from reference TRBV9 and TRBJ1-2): DSGVTQTPKHLITATGQRVTLRCSPRSGDLSVYWYQQSLDQGLQFLIQYYNGEERAKGNILERFSAQQFPDLHSELNLSSLELGDSALYFCASSKTGGDYGYTFGSGTRLTVV.

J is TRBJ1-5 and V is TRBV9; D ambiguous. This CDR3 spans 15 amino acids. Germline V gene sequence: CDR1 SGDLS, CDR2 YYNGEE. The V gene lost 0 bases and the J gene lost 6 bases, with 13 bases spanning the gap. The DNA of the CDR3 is TGTGCCAGCAGCGTAGGAGAAGAGAGAAGTCAGCCCCAGCATTTT. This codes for CASSVGEERSQPQHF.

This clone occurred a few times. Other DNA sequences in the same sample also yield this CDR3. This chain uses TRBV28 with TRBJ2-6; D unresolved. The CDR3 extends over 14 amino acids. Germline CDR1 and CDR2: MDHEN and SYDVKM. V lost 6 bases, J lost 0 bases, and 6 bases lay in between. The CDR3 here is CASSRSSGANVLTF. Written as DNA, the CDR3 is TGTGCCAGCAGCCGGAGCTCTGGGGCCAACGTCCTGACTTTC.

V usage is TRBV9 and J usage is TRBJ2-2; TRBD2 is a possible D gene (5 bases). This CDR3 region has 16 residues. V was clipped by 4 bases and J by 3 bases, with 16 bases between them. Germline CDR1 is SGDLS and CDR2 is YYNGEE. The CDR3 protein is CASSPREGRDTGELFF. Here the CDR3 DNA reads TGTGCCAGCAGCCCAAGAGAGGGCCGAGACACCGGGGAGCTGTTTTTT.

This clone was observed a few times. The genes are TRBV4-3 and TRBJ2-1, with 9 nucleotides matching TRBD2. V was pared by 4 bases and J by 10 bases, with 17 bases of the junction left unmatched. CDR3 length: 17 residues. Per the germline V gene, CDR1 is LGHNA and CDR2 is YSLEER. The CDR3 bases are TGCGCCAGCAGCCTGGGCGGGAGGGCTAGCGGGGTGGTGGAGCAGTTCTTC. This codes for CASSLGGRASGVVEQFF.

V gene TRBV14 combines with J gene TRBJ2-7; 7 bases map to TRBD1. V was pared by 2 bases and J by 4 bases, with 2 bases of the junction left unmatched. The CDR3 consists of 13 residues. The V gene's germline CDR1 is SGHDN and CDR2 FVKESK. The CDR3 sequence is CASSQRGHYEQYF. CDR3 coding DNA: TGTGCCAGCAGCCAAAGGGGGCATTACGAGCAGTACTTC. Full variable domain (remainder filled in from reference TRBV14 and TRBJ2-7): EAGVTQFPSHSVIEKGQTVTLRCDPISGHDNLYWYRRVMGKEIKFLLHFVKESKQDESGMPNNRFLAERTGGTYSTLKVQPAELEDSGVYFCASSQRGHYEQYFGPGTRLTVT.

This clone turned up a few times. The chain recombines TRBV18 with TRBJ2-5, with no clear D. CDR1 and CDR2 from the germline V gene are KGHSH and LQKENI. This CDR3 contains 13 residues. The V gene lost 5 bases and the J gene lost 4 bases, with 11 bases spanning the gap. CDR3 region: CASSNGVGETQYF. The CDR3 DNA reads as TGTGCCAGCTCAAACGGAGTGGGAGAGACCCAGTACTTC.

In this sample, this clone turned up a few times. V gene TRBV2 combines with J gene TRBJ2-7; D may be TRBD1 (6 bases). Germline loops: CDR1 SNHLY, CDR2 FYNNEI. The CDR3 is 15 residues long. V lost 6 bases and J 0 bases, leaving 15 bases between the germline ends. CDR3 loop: CASSPGQTSSYEQYF. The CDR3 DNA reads TGTGCCAGCAGCCCCGGACAGACGAGCTCCTACGAGCAGTACTTC. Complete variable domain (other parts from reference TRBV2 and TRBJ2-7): EPEVTQTPSHQVTQMGQEVILRCVPISNHLYFYWYRQILGQKVEFLVSFYNNEISEKSEIFDDQFSVERPDGSNFTLKIRSTKLEDSAMYFCASSPGQTSSYEQYFGPGTRLTVT.

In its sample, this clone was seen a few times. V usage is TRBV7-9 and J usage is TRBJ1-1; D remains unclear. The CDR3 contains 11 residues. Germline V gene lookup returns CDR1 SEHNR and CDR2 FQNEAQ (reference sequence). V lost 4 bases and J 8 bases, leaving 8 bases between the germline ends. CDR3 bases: TGTGCCAGCAGCTCTAGTCTCGAAGCTTTCTTT. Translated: CASSSSLEAFF.

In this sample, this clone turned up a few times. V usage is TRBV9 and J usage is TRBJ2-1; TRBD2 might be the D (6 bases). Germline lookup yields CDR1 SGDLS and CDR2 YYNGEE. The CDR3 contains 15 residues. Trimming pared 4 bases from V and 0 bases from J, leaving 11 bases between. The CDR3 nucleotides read TGTGCCAGCAGCCCCCTCGGGAGCTCCTACAATGAGCAGTTCTTC. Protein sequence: CASSPLGSSYNEQFF. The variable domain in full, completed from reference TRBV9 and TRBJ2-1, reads DSGVTQTPKHLITATGQRVTLRCSPRSGDLSVYWYQQSLDQGLQFLIQYYNGEERAKGNILERFSAQQFPDLHSELNLSSLELGDSALYFCASSPLGSSYNEQFFGPGTRLTVL.

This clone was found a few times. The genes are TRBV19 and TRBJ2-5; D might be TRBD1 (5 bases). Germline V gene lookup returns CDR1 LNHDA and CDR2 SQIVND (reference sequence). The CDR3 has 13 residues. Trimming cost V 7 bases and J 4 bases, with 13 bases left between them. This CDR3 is CASTPQGGETQYF. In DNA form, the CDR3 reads TGTGCCAGTACCCCGCAGGGCGGAGAGACCCAGTACTTC.

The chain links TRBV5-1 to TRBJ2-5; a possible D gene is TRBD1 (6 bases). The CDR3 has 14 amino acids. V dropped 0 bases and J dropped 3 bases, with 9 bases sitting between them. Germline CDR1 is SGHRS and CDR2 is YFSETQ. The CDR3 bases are TGCGCCAGCAGCTTGGTGGCAGGGGAAGAGACCCAGTACTTC. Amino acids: CASSLVAGEETQYF.

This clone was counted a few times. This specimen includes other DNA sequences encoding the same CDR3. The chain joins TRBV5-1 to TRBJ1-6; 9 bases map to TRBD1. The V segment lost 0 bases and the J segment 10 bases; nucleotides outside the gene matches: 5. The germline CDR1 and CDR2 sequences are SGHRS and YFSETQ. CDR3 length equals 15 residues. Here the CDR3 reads CASSLAGTGRSPLHF. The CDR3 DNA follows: TGCGCCAGCAGCTTGGCCGGGACAGGGAGGTCACCCCTCCACTTT.

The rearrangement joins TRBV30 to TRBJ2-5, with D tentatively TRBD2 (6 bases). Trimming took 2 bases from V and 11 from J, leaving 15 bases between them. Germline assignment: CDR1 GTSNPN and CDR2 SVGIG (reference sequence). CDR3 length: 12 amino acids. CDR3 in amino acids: CAWSLAGREQYF. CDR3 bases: TGTGCCTGGAGTTTGGCAGGACGGGAGCAGTACTTC.

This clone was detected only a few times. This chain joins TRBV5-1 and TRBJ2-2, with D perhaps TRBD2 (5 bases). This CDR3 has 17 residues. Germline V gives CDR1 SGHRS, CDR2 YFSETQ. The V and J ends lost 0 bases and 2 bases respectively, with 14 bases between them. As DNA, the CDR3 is TGCGCCAGCAGCTTGGCCGAAGTGGGAGCTAACACCGGGGAGCTGTTTTTT. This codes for CASSLAEVGANTGELFF. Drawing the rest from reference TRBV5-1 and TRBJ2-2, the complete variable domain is KAGVTQTPRYLIKTRGQQVTLSCSPISGHRSVSWYQQTPGQGLQFLFEYFSETQRNKGNFPGRFSGRQFSNSRSEMNVSTLELGDSALYLCASSLAEVGANTGELFFGEGSRLTVL.